These T cell receptor beta chains were read from a single sample in a study of blood T cell repertoires in COVID-19. This table comes from immunoSEQ multiplex PCR, and its TCRdb copy is limited to in-frame clones, with some not included. The sample consists of some 220,000 clones, roughly 85% of them appearing once. Sequenced sample: peripheral blood. Every receptor here comes from a man between 45 and 60 years old who had recovered from COVID-19. CDR3s include the opening cysteine and the closing phenylalanine or tryptophan. A D gene is named only where the DNA matches it firmly. Only part of the rows carry a size: once, few, many, or a class if the clone is expanded.

j_gene: TRBJ2-3
v_gene: TRBV28
d_gene: TRBD2
abundance: NA
CDR3aa: CASPPGLAGVGTDTQYF
CDR3nt: TGTGCCAGCCCTCCGGGGCTAGCGGGAGTTGGCACAGATACGCAGTATTTT

j_gene: TRBJ2-4
v_gene: TRBV5-1
d_gene: NA
abundance: NA
CDR3aa: CASSLGPRLAKNIQYF
CDR3nt: TGCGCCAGCAGCTTGGGACCAAGACTAGCCAAAAACATTCAGTACTTC

j_gene: TRBJ2-7
v_gene: TRBV11-1
d_gene: TRBD2
abundance: NA
CDR3aa: CASSSRTSGYGQYF
CDR3nt: TGTGCCAGCAGCAGCCGGACTAGCGGATACGGGCAGTACTTC

j_gene: TRBJ2-7
v_gene: TRBV5-1
d_gene: NA
abundance: NA
CDR3aa: CASSLVSGTGAYEQYF
CDR3nt: TGCGCCAGCAGCTTGGTCTCCGGGACGGGAGCCTACGAGCAGTACTTC

j_gene: TRBJ1-1
v_gene: TRBV27
d_gene: TRBD1
abundance: once
CDR3aa: CASSLSQGAKAFF
CDR3nt: TGTGCCAGCAGTTTATCTCAGGGGGCGAAAGCTTTCTTT

j_gene: TRBJ1-5
v_gene: TRBV27
d_gene: NA
abundance: NA
CDR3aa: CASRGTRSNQPQHF
CDR3nt: TGTGCCAGCAGAGGGACTAGGAGCAATCAGCCCCAGCATTTT

j_gene: TRBJ2-3
v_gene: TRBV7-9
d_gene: NA
abundance: NA
CDR3aa: CASSPPGGSTDTQYF
CDR3nt: TGTGCCAGCAGCCCCCCCGGCGGGAGCACAGATACGCAGTATTTT

j_gene: TRBJ1-6
v_gene: TRBV19
d_gene: TRBD1
abundance: NA
CDR3aa: CASSMGQGVTPLHF
CDR3nt: TGTGCCAGTAGTATGGGACAGGGGGTTACACCCCTCCACTTT

j_gene: TRBJ1-1
v_gene: TRBV19
d_gene: NA
abundance: NA
CDR3aa: CASSIDGRPTEAFF
CDR3nt: TGTGCCAGTAGTATAGATGGGAGACCCACTGAAGCTTTCTTT

j_gene: TRBJ2-5
v_gene: TRBV5-1
d_gene: TRBD2
abundance: NA
CDR3aa: CASSLNSGRSETQYF
CDR3nt: TGCGCCAGCAGCTTGAATAGCGGGAGGTCAGAGACCCAGTACTTC

j_gene: TRBJ1-1
v_gene: TRBV29-1
d_gene: NA
abundance: NA
CDR3aa: CSGVRGMNTEAFF
CDR3nt: TGCAGCGGAGTCCGGGGTATGAACACTGAAGCTTTCTTT

j_gene: TRBJ1-4
v_gene: TRBV28
d_gene: NA
abundance: NA
CDR3aa: CASSSPDRSEKLFF
CDR3nt: TGTGCCAGCAGTTCCCCCGACAGGTCTGAAAAACTGTTTTTT

j_gene: TRBJ2-5
v_gene: TRBV3-1/TRBV3-2
d_gene: NA
abundance: NA
CDR3aa: CASSHNKETQYF
CDR3nt: TGTGCCAGCAGCCATAATAAAGAGACCCAGTACTTC

j_gene: TRBJ2-3
v_gene: TRBV18
d_gene: TRBD2
abundance: NA
CDR3aa: CASSPAAGAGTDTQYF
CDR3nt: TGTGCCAGCTCACCGGCAGCGGGAGCGGGCACAGATACGCAGTATTTT

j_gene: TRBJ1-6
v_gene: TRBV7-2
d_gene: TRBD1
abundance: NA
CDR3aa: CASSPGQVYNSPLHF
CDR3nt: TGTGCCAGCAGCCCGGGACAGGTCTATAATTCACCCCTCCACTTT

j_gene: TRBJ2-7
v_gene: TRBV10-3
d_gene: NA
abundance: NA
CDR3aa: CAISESGSPYF
CDR3nt: TGTGCCATCAGTGAGTCGGGGAGTCCGTACTTC

j_gene: TRBJ2-1
v_gene: TRBV6-6
d_gene: TRBD2
abundance: NA
CDR3aa: CASSPLAGGPFSSYNEQFF
CDR3nt: TGTGCCAGCAGTCCCCTAGCGGGAGGTCCATTTAGCTCCTACAATGAGCAGTTCTTC

j_gene: TRBJ1-2
v_gene: TRBV5-1
d_gene: NA
abundance: NA
CDR3aa: CASRLYGYTF
CDR3nt: TGCGCCAGCCGACTCTATGGCTACACCTTC

j_gene: TRBJ2-1
v_gene: TRBV5-1
d_gene: NA
abundance: NA
CDR3aa: CASSFGSARANNEQFF
CDR3nt: TGCGCCAGCAGCTTTGGGTCCGCGCGGGCGAACAATGAGCAGTTCTTC

j_gene: TRBJ2-5
v_gene: TRBV5-8
d_gene: NA
abundance: NA
CDR3aa: CASSPAGGPKIRTQYF
CDR3nt: TGTGCCAGCAGCCCGGCAGGCGGGCCCAAGATCCGGACCCAGTACTTC

j_gene: TRBJ1-2
v_gene: TRBV14
d_gene: TRBD1
abundance: few
CDR3aa: CASSRTGGYGYTF
CDR3nt: TGTGCCAGCAGCCGAACAGGGGGTTATGGCTACACCTTC

j_gene: TRBJ1-4
v_gene: TRBV5-1
d_gene: TRBD1
abundance: NA
CDR3aa: CASSFRAGGDGEKLFF
CDR3nt: TGCGCCAGCAGCTTTAGGGCAGGGGGCGATGGGGAAAAACTGTTTTTT

j_gene: TRBJ2-7
v_gene: TRBV28
d_gene: TRBD2
abundance: few
CDR3aa: CASSLWASGRYEQYF
CDR3nt: TGTGCCAGCAGTTTATGGGCTAGCGGGAGATACGAGCAGTACTTC

j_gene: TRBJ1-1
v_gene: TRBV7-8
d_gene: TRBD1
abundance: NA
CDR3aa: CASSFWTGLNTEAFF
CDR3nt: TGTGCCAGCAGCTTCTGGACAGGCTTGAACACTGAAGCTTTCTTT

j_gene: TRBJ2-7
v_gene: TRBV15
d_gene: TRBD1
abundance: NA
CDR3aa: CATSMDRGLYEQYF
CDR3nt: TGTGCCACCAGCATGGACAGGGGGCTATACGAGCAGTACTTC

j_gene: TRBJ2-3
v_gene: TRBV11-2
d_gene: TRBD1
abundance: few
CDR3aa: CASSSRTGASTDTQYF
CDR3nt: TGTGCCAGCAGCTCAAGGACAGGTGCTAGCACAGATACGCAGTATTTT

j_gene: TRBJ2-1
v_gene: TRBV7-8
d_gene: TRBD2
abundance: NA
CDR3aa: CASSLGHPGLAGGIYNEQFF
CDR3nt: TGTGCCAGCAGCTTAGGCCACCCGGGACTAGCGGGAGGGATCTACAATGAGCAGTTCTTC

j_gene: TRBJ1-1
v_gene: TRBV5-5
d_gene: NA
abundance: NA
CDR3aa: CASSLEPAWSTEAFF
CDR3nt: TGTGCCAGCAGCTTGGAGCCAGCCTGGAGCACTGAAGCTTTCTTT

j_gene: TRBJ1-4
v_gene: TRBV10-3
d_gene: TRBD1
abundance: NA
CDR3aa: CAIRRQGTNEKLFF
CDR3nt: TGTGCCATCCGGAGACAGGGGACTAATGAAAAACTGTTTTTT

j_gene: TRBJ2-4
v_gene: TRBV29-1
d_gene: NA
abundance: NA
CDR3aa: CSPPEDPHRDIQYF
CDR3nt: TGCAGCCCCCCGGAGGACCCCCACCGAGACATTCAGTACTTC

j_gene: TRBJ1-2
v_gene: TRBV5-1
d_gene: TRBD1
abundance: NA
CDR3aa: CASSFYGQGYGYTF
CDR3nt: TGCGCCAGCAGCTTCTACGGACAGGGGTATGGCTACACCTTC

j_gene: TRBJ1-6
v_gene: TRBV19
d_gene: NA
abundance: NA
CDR3aa: CASTSSGRNSPLHF
CDR3nt: TGTGCCAGTACCTCCTCAGGTCGGAATTCACCCCTCCACTTT

j_gene: TRBJ2-1
v_gene: TRBV28
d_gene: TRBD2
abundance: once
CDR3aa: CASSVSGIYNEQFF
CDR3nt: TGTGCCAGCAGTGTTAGCGGGATCTACAATGAGCAGTTCTTC

j_gene: TRBJ1-2
v_gene: TRBV18
d_gene: TRBD1
abundance: NA
CDR3aa: CASSQDRGKMGGYTF
CDR3nt: TGTGCCAGCTCCCAAGACAGGGGAAAAATGGGTGGCTACACCTTC

j_gene: TRBJ2-6
v_gene: TRBV7-9
d_gene: TRBD2
abundance: few
CDR3aa: CASSPLRAGGPGANVLTF
CDR3nt: TGTGCCAGCAGCCCCTTGCGAGCGGGAGGGCCTGGGGCCAACGTCCTGACTTTC

j_gene: TRBJ2-1
v_gene: TRBV19
d_gene: NA
abundance: NA
CDR3aa: CASSSGALNEQFF
CDR3nt: TGTGCCAGTAGCTCGGGAGCTTTGAATGAGCAGTTCTTC

j_gene: TRBJ2-5
v_gene: TRBV18
d_gene: TRBD2
abundance: NA
CDR3aa: CASSSLAGEGETQYF
CDR3nt: TGTGCCAGCTCATCACTAGCGGGAGAGGGGGAGACCCAGTACTTC

j_gene: TRBJ1-5
v_gene: TRBV28
d_gene: NA
abundance: NA
CDR3aa: CASSLSRGTNQPQHF
CDR3nt: TGTGCCAGCAGCTTGTCGCGGGGGACCAATCAGCCCCAGCATTTT

j_gene: TRBJ1-1
v_gene: TRBV27
d_gene: NA
abundance: NA
CDR3aa: CASSPRTVRDTEAFF
CDR3nt: TGTGCCAGCAGTCCCCGGACAGTAAGGGACACTGAAGCTTTCTTT

j_gene: TRBJ2-7
v_gene: TRBV5-1
d_gene: TRBD2
abundance: NA
CDR3aa: CASSLGTSGRASEQYF
CDR3nt: TGCGCCAGCAGCTTGGGGACTAGCGGGAGGGCATCGGAGCAGTACTTC

j_gene: TRBJ2-7
v_gene: TRBV15
d_gene: TRBD2
abundance: NA
CDR3aa: CATSRDPDSGRSRQYF
CDR3nt: TGTGCCACCAGCAGAGATCCGGATAGCGGGAGATCAAGGCAGTACTTC

j_gene: TRBJ2-7
v_gene: TRBV11-2
d_gene: NA
abundance: NA
CDR3aa: CASSLGRAYEQYF
CDR3nt: TGTGCCAGCAGCTTAGGACGGGCCTACGAGCAGTACTTC

j_gene: TRBJ2-6
v_gene: TRBV5-1
d_gene: NA
abundance: once
CDR3aa: CASSLTQFSSGANVLTF
CDR3nt: TGCGCCAGCAGCTTGACACAGTTTAGCTCTGGGGCCAACGTCCTGACTTTC

j_gene: TRBJ2-2
v_gene: TRBV30
d_gene: TRBD2
abundance: NA
CDR3aa: CAWSVSVGLAGGYTGELFF
CDR3nt: TGTGCCTGGAGTGTTTCAGTCGGACTAGCGGGAGGTTACACCGGGGAGCTGTTTTTT

j_gene: TRBJ1-2
v_gene: TRBV11-1
d_gene: NA
abundance: NA
CDR3aa: CASSKGAAYGYTF
CDR3nt: TGTGCCAGCAGCAAAGGGGCAGCCTATGGCTACACCTTC